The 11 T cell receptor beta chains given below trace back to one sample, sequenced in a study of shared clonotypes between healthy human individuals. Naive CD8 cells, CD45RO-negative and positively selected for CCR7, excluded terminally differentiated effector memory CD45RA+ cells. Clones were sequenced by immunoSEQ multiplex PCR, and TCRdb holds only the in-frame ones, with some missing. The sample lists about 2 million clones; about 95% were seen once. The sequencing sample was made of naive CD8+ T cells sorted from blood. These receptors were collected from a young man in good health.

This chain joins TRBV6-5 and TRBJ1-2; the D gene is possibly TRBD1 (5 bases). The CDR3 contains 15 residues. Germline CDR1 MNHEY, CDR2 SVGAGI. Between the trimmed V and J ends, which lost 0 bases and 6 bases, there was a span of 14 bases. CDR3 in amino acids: CASSYSEGSSNGYTF. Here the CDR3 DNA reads TGTGCCAGCAGTTACTCGGAGGGGAGTAGCAATGGCTACACCTTC.

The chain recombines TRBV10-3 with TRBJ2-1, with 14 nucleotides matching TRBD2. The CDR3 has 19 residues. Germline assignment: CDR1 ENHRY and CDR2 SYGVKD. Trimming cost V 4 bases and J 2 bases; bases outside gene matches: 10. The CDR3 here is CAISGPGLAGAVPYNEQFF. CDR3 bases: TGTGCCATCAGTGGCCCGGGACTAGCGGGAGCGGTTCCCTACAATGAGCAGTTCTTC.

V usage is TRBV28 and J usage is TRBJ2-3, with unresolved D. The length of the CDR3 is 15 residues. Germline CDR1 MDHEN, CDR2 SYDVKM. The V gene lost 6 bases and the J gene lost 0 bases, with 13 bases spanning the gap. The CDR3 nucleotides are TGTGCCAGCAGGGCCTTGTACCGTAGCACAGATACGCAGTATTTT. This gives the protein CASRALYRSTDTQYF.

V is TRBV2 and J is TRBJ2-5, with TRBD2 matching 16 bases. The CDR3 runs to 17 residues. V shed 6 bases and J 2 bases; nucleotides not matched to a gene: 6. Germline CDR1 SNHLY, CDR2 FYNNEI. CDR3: CASSQGLAGGIQETQYF. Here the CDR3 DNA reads TGTGCCAGCAGCCAGGGACTAGCGGGGGGGATACAAGAGACCCAGTACTTC.

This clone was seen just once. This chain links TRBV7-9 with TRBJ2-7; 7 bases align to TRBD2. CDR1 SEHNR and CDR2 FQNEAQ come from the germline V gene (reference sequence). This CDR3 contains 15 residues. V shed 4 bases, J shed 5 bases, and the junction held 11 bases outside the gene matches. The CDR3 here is CASSSGGLAVHEQYF. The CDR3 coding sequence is TGTGCCAGCAGCTCCGGTGGGCTAGCGGTCCACGAGCAGTACTTC.

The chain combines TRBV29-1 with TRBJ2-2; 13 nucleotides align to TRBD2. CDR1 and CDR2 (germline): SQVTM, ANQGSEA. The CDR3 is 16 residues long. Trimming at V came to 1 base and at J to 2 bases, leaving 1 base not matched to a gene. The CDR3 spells CSVEGTSGGNTGELFF. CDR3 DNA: TGCAGCGTTGAAGGGACTAGCGGGGGAAACACCGGGGAGCTGTTTTTT.

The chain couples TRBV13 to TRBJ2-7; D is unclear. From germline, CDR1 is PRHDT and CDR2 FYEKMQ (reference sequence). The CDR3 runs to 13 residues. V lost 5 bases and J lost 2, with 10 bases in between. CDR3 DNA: TGTGCCAGCAGCGCCCCAGTCACCTACGAGCAGTACTTC. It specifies CASSAPVTYEQYF.

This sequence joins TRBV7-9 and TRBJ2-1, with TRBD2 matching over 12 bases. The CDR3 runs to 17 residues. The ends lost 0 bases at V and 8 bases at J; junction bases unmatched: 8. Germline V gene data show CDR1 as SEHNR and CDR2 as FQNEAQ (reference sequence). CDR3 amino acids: CASSLALAGGHGDEQFF. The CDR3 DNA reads TGTGCCAGCAGCTTAGCTCTAGCGGGGGGGCACGGCGATGAGCAGTTCTTC.

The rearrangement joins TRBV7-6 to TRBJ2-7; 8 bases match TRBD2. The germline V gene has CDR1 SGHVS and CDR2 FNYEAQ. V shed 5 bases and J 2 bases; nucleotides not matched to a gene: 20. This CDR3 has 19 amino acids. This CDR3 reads CASSPHHPGAGAQTYEQYF. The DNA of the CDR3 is TGTGCCAGCAGCCCACACCACCCGGGAGCGGGGGCCCAAACCTACGAGCAGTACTTC.

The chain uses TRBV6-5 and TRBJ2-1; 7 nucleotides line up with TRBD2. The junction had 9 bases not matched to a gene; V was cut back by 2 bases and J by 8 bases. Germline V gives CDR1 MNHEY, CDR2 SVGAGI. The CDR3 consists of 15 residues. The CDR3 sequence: CASSYGLEGVYEQFF. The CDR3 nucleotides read TGTGCCAGCAGTTACGGACTAGAGGGTGTATATGAGCAGTTCTTC.

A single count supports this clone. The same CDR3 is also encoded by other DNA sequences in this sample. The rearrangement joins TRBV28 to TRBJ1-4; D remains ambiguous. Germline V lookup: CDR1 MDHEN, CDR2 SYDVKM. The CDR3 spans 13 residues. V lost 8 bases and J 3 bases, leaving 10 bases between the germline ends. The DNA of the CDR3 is TGTGCCAGCCGGGATAGGGCTAATGAAAAACTGTTTTTT. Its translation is CASRDRANEKLFF.